This passage covers 7 T cell receptor beta chains from one sample sequenced in a study of vaccination effects on CD4 cells after COVID-19 (dated by TCRdb to the early 2020s). The library was generated by the immunoSEQ multiplex PCR assay. TCRdb carries this immuneACCESS record with in-frame sequences only. Its versions omit some clonotypes, under half of them owing to an unresolved V gene in the studies checked, with the rest unexplained. For this sample the table gives 25,000 to 30,000 clones, of which more than 60% were detected only once. Of the sample, roughly 10% is held by the ten largest clones. In the ViraFEST assay, PBMC were stimulated with viral peptide pools, and TCR sequencing was then used to find antigen-specific CD4+ T cell clonotypes based on their expansion. After 10 days of culture, CD4+ T cells were isolated with the EasySep CD4+ T cell isolation kit. Each participant received two doses of an mRNA SARS-CoV-2 vaccine, either BNT162b2 or mRNA-1273.

Antigen specificity for these receptors is unknown. The sequencing used CD4+ T cells from PBMCs cultured with HCoV-NL63 spike peptides, collected after COVID-19 vaccination. The cell subset or site label for this specimen denotes: HCoV-NL63 spike overlapping peptide pool stimulation. The receptors here all came from a human donor who received a COVID-19 vaccine.

The chain has TRBV2 and TRBJ2-7, with a weak D call TRBD2 (5 bases). From germline, CDR1 is SNHLY and CDR2 FYNNEI. V was trimmed by 11 bases and J by 2 bases, leaving 16 bases between them. The CDR3 totals 13 residues. The CDR3 DNA follows: TGTGCCTGGGTCGGTGAGGGAGCCTACGAGCAGTACTTC. Residues: CAWVGEGAYEQYF.

This chain joins TRBV10-2 and TRBJ2-1; 9 nucleotides align to TRBD2. J was trimmed by 4 bases and V by 5 bases; bases with no gene match: 3. This CDR3 comprises 14 residues. CDR1 and CDR2 from the germline V gene are WSHSY and SAAADI. The CDR3 reads CASSPGLAYNEQFF. CDR3 sequence (DNA): TGCGCCAGCAGTCCGGGACTAGCTTACAATGAGCAGTTCTTC.

This clone was observed a handful of times. This chain connects TRBV3-1 (or the pseudogene TRBV3-2) to TRBJ2-1; D unresolved. The CDR3 totals 15 residues. V was clipped by 2 bases and J by 0 bases, with 8 bases between them. Germline V lookup: CDR1 LGHDT, CDR2 YNNKEL (reference sequence). CDR3 region: CASSQLRSSYNEQFF. DNA of the CDR3: TGTGCCAGCAGCCAACTGAGAAGCTCCTACAATGAGCAGTTCTTC.

V usage is TRBV29-1 and J usage is TRBJ2-3; no firm D call. The germline V gene has CDR1 SQVTM and CDR2 ANQGSEA. V was clipped by 4 bases and J by 3 bases, with 8 bases between them. The CDR3 is 12 residues long. The CDR3 DNA reads as TGCAGCGTTGTGGGTTGGACAGATACGCAGTATTTT. Translated: CSVVGWTDTQYF.

The V gene is TRBV12-3 or TRBV12-4, the J gene TRBJ1-1; D not resolved. V lost 10 bases and J lost 1, with 4 bases in between. CDR3 length equals 10 residues. DNA for the CDR3: TGTGCCACCCAGAACACTGAAGCTTTCTTT. Amino acids: CATQNTEAFF.

V gene TRBV13 combines with J gene TRBJ1-1; D uncertain. The CDR3 has 16 residues. Germline lookup yields CDR1 PRHDT and CDR2 FYEKMQ (reference sequence). V lost 0 bases and J lost 1, with 12 bases in between. DNA of the CDR3: TGTGCCAGCAGCTTAGGCTTATTAACGGAGAACACTGAAGCTTTCTTT. It codes for CASSLGLLTENTEAFF.

This clone has just one count. The chain joins TRBV18 to TRBJ2-5; TRBD1 aligns across 7 bases. This CDR3 has 14 amino acids. Losses at the gene ends were 4 bases for V and 3 bases for J; bases not matched to a gene: 5. Germline CDR1 reads KGHSH; CDR2 reads LQKENI. DNA of the CDR3: TGTGCCAGCTCACGGGGACAGTTTAAAGAGACCCAGTACTTC. Translation gives CASSRGQFKETQYF.